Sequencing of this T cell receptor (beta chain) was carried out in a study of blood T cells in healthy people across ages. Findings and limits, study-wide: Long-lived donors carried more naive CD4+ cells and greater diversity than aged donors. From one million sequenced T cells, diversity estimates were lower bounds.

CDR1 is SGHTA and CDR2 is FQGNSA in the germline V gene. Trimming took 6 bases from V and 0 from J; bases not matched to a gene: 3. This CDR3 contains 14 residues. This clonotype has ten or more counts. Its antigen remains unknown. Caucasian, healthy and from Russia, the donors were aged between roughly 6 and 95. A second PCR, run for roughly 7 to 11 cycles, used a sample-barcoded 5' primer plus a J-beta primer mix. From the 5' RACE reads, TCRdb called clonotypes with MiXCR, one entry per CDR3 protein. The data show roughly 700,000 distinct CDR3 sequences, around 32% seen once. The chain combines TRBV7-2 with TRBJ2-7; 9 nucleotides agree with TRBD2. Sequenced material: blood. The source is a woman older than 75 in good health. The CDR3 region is CASSGLASSYEQYF. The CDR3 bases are TGTGCCAGCAGTGGACTAGCGAGCTCCTACGAGCAGTACTTC.